The 8 T cell receptor beta chains in this list originate from one sample, sequenced in a study of human T cells and chemical hapten exposure. TCRdb called the RACE reads again in MiXCR, with one record for every CDR3 protein. Among some 80,000 distinct CDR3 sequences listed, around 9.6% were seen once. Time point defined: patch test 2, 6 weeks after DPC sensitization. Treatment specified: therapeutic diphenylcyclopropenone sensitization with weekly scalp DPC. The specimen comprised whole blood, sampled in connection with sensitization to the hapten diphenylcyclopropenone (DPC). The receptors originated from a woman in her twenties or thirties with alopecia areata. Some clones in this sample may be carry-over from other donors' samples.

The rearrangement uses TRBV5-1 and TRBJ1-2; no definite D call. The germline CDR1 and CDR2 sequences are SGHRS and YFSETQ. The CDR3 has 12 residues. Between the trimmed V and J ends, which lost 2 bases and 6 bases, there was a span of 8 bases. This CDR3 reads CASSLDIHGYTF. Written as DNA, the CDR3 is TGCGCCAGCAGCTTAGATATTCATGGCTACACCTTC.

Ten or more counts support this clonotype. The chain uses TRBV30 and TRBJ1-1; D unresolved. The V gene's germline CDR1 is GTSNPN and CDR2 SVGIG (reference sequence). V lost 4 bases, J lost 3 bases, and 12 bases lay in between. This CDR3 is built from 13 residues. CDR3 sequence: CAWMVGKYTEAFF. In DNA form, the CDR3 reads TGTGCCTGGATGGTAGGGAAGTACACTGAAGCTTTCTTT.

This clonotype was seen at least ten times. V is TRBV7-2 and J is TRBJ2-5, with D unresolved. Germline V gene lookup returns CDR1 SGHTA and CDR2 FQGNSA. Trimming pared 1 base from V and 2 bases from J, leaving 5 bases between. CDR3 length: 13 residues. The CDR3 sequence: CASSLVEQETQYF. In DNA form, the CDR3 reads TGTGCCAGCAGCTTAGTAGAGCAAGAGACCCAGTACTTC.

Comment on this clonotype: This could be a read error, since a much larger clone is one nucleotide away. The genes are TRBV5-6 and TRBJ2-3; possibly TRBD2 for D (5 bases). This CDR3 comprises 16 residues. The germline CDR1 and CDR2 sequences are SGHDT and YYEEEE. The ends were cut back, 1 base at V and 1 base at J, with 13 bases in the middle. The CDR3 spells CASSLPGKGGTDTQYF. The CDR3 DNA sequence: TGTGCCAGCAGCTTGCCGGGAAAGGGCGGCACAGATACGCAGTATTTT.

The chain joins TRBV5-1 to TRBJ2-4; D not resolved. There are 15 residues in the CDR3. V gave up 4 bases and J gave up 1 base, with 12 bases separating them. The V gene's germline CDR1 is SGHRS and CDR2 YFSETQ. The CDR3 spells CASSTDPTAKNIQYF. CDR3 sequence (DNA): TGCGCCAGCAGCACAGACCCGACGGCCAAAAACATTCAGTACTTC.

The rearrangement uses TRBV3-1 and TRBJ1-4; no clear D gene. The CDR3 spans 13 residues. Deletions cut 1 base from V and 5 bases from J, with 5 bases between. CDR1 and CDR2 from the germline V gene are LGHDT and YNNKEL (reference sequence). The CDR3 DNA sequence: TGTGCCAGCAGCCAAGGGGGAAATGAAAAACTGTTTTTT. It specifies CASSQGGNEKLFF.

This clonotype was observed many times. The gene calls are TRBV12-3 or TRBV12-4 and TRBJ2-7; D perhaps matches TRBD2 (7 bases). The CDR3 is 13 amino acids. The V and J ends lost 8 bases and 2 bases respectively, with 13 bases between them. CDR3 sequence (DNA): TGTGCCAGCGCCCTCGGGGGGCCCTACGAGCAGTACTTC. The encoded protein is CASALGGPYEQYF.

V is TRBV29-1 and J is TRBJ1-1, with D perhaps TRBD1 (6 bases). Trimming left V 6 bases short and J 4 bases short, with 18 bases between. The length of the CDR3 is 14 residues. Germline assignment: CDR1 SQVTM and CDR2 ANQGSEA. Here the CDR3 DNA reads TGCAGCGTCAACCGGGGGGGGCAGAGCACTGAAGCTTTCTTT. It yields the protein CSVNRGGQSTEAFF.